Included here is one T cell receptor (beta chain) sequence, with context. This sample is part of a study of blood T cell repertoires in COVID-19. Study-level background: From T cells, B-cell-depleted T cells, or PBMCs came the material, which was cDNA or gDNA.

CDR1 SGHRS and CDR2 YFSETQ come from the germline V gene. V dropped 0 bases and J dropped 3; count of bases not matched to a gene: 8. The CDR3 is 16 residues long. TCRdb keeps only in-frame clones here, not all; method: immunoSEQ multiplex PCR. The table includes around 71,000 clones, roughly nine tenths detected once. The sample comprised peripheral blood. The chain has TRBV5-1 and TRBJ2-7; TRBD2 agrees at 8 bases. This TCR derives from a woman aged 55-69 years with acute or convalescent COVID-19. CDR3 sequence reads: CASSLATGSGDYEQYF. DNA of the CDR3: TGCGCCAGCAGCTTGGCCACCGGTAGCGGGGACTACGAGCAGTACTTC.